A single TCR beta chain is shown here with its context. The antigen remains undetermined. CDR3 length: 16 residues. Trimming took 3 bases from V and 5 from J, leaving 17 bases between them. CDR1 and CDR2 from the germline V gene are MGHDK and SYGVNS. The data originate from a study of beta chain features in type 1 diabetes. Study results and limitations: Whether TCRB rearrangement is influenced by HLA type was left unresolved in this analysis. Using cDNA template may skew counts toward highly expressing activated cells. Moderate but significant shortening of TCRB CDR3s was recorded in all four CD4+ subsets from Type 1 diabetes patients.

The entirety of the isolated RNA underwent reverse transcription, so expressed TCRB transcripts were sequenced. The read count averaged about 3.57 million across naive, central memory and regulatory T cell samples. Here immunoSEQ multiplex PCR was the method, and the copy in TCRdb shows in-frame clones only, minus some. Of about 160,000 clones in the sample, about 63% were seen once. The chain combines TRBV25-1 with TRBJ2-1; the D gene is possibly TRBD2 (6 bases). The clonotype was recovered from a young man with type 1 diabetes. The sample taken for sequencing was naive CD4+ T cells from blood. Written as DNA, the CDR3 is TGTGCCAGCAGTGATTCCCCGCGGACGGGGGACAATGAGCAGTTCTTC. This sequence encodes CASSDSPRTGDNEQFF. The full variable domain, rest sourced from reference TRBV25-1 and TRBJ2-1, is EADIYQTPRYLVIGTGKKITLECSQTMGHDKMYWYQQDPGMELHLIHYSYGVNSTEKGDLSSESTVSRIRTEHFPLTLESARPSHTSQYLCASSDSPRTGDNEQFFGPGTRLTVL.